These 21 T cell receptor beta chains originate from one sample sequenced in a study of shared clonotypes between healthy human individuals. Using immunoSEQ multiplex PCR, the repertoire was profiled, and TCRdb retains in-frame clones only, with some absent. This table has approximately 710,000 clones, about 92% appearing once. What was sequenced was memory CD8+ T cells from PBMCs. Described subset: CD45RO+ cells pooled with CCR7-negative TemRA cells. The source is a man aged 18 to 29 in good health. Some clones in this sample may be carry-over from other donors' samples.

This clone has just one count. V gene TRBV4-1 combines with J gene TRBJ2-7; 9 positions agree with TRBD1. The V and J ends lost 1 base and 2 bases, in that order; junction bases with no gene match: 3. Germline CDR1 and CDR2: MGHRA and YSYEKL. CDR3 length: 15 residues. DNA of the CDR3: TGCGCCAGCAGCCAAGGGACAGGGGACGCCTACGAGCAGTACTTC. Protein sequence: CASSQGTGDAYEQYF.

The CDR3 loop is CASSVTENTEAFF. The CDR3 region has the DNA TGCGCCAGCAGCGTGACAGAGAACACTGAAGCTTTCTTT. The chain carries TRBV5-1 and TRBJ1-1, with TRBD1 as a possible D gene (5 bases). Trimming took off 4 bases at V and 1 base at J, with 8 bases between the two ends. Per the germline V gene, CDR1 is SGHRS and CDR2 is YFSETQ. CDR3 length: 13 residues.

In nucleotides, the CDR3 is TGTGCCAGCAGTCCGGACGGGCCAGTGCGTCCCTCTGGGGCCAACGTCCTGACTTTC. Its protein product is CASSPDGPVRPSGANVLTF. The chain joins TRBV28 to TRBJ2-6, with D uncertain. In germline, CDR1 is MDHEN, CDR2 SYDVKM. With 5 bases removed from V and 0 bases from J, the gap between germline ends came to 20 bases. The CDR3 has 19 amino acids.

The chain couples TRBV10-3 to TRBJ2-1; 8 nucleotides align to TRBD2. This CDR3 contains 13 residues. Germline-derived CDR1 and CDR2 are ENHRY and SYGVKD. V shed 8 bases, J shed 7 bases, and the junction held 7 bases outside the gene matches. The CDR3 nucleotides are TGTGCCATCTTACGGGAGGGCCGTAATGAGCAGTTCTTC. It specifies CAILREGRNEQFF.

The CDR3 is CASSQGFRQGGNTEAFF. CDR3 bases: TGTGCCAGCAGCCAAGGATTCCGACAGGGAGGTAACACTGAAGCTTTCTTT. The genes are TRBV4-2 and TRBJ1-1; TRBD1 matches at 7 bases. The CDR3 spans 17 residues. V was pared by 1 base and J by 2 bases, with 10 bases of the junction left unmatched. The germline gives CDR1 LGHNA, CDR2 YNFKEQ.

The CDR3 is CASTPGLVGEKLFF. CDR3 nucleotide sequence: TGTGCCAGCACCCCGGGGTTAGTGGGTGAAAAACTGTTTTTT. The chain combines TRBV28 with TRBJ1-4, with D unclear. CDR1 and CDR2 from the germline V gene are MDHEN and SYDVKM. The CDR3 covers 14 residues. The V gene lost 7 bases and the J gene lost 7 bases, with 16 bases spanning the gap. The full variable domain, in which reference TRBV28 and TRBJ1-4 provide the parts outside the CDR3, is DVKVTQSSRYLVKRTGEKVFLECVQDMDHENMFWYRQDPGLGLRLIYFSYDVKMKEKGDIPEGYSVSREKKERFSLILESASTNQTSMYLCASTPGLVGEKLFFGSGTQLSVL.

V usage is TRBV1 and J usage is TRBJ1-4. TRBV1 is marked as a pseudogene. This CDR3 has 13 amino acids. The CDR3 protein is CTSSHFTNEKLFF. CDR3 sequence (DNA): TGCACCAGCAGCCATTTTACTAATGAAAAACTGTTTTTT.

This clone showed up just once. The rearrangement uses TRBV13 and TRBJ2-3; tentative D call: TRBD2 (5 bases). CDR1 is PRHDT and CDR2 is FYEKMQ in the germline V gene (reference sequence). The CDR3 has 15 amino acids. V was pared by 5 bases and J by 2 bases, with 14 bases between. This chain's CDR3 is CASSGRALNTDTQYF. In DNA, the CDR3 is TGTGCCAGCAGCGGGCGGGCGCTAAACACAGATACGCAGTATTTT.

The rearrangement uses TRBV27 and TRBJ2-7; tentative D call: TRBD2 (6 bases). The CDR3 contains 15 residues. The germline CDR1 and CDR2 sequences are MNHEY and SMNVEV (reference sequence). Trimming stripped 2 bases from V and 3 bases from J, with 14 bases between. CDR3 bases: TGTGCCAGCAGTTTAAGAGAGCGGGCCCTCTACGAGCAGTACTTC. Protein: CASSLRERALYEQYF.

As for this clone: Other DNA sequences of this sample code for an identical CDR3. CDR3 coding DNA: TGTGCCAGCAGTTTGACCGTGAACACTGAAGCTTTCTTT. Protein sequence: CASSLTVNTEAFF. The chain employs TRBV27 and TRBJ1-1; D ambiguous. CDR1 and CDR2 from the germline V gene are MNHEY and SMNVEV (reference sequence). V was pared by 3 bases and J by 0 bases, with 5 bases between. This CDR3 region has 13 residues.

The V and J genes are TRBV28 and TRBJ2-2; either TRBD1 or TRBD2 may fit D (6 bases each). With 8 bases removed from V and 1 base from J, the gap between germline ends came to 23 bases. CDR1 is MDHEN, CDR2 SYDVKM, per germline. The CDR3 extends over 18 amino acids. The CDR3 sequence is CASGRVRGLRMNTGELFF. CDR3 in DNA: TGTGCCAGCGGACGAGTCAGGGGACTCCGAATGAACACCGGGGAGCTGTTTTTT.

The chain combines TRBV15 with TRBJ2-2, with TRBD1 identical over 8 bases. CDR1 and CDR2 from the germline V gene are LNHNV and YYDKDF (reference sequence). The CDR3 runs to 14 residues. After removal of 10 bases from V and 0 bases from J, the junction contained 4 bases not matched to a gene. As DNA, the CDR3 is TGTGCCATCCAGGGACAGGCGAACACCGGGGAGCTGTTTTTT. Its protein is CAIQGQANTGELFF.

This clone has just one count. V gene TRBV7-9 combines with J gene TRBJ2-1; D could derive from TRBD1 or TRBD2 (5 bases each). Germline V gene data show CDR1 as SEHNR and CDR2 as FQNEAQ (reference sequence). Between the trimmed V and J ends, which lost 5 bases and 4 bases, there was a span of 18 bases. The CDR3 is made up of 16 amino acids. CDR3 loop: CASSRLGAGNYNEQFF. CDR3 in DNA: TGTGCCAGCAGCCGACTCGGGGCAGGGAATTACAATGAGCAGTTCTTC. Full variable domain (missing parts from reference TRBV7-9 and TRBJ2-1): DTGVSQNPRHKITKRGQNVTFRCDPISEHNRLYWYRQTLGQGPEFLTYFQNEAQLEKSRLLSDRFSAERPKGSFSTLEIQRTEQGDSAMYLCASSRLGAGNYNEQFFGPGTRLTVL.

CDR3 nucleotide sequence: TGCGCCGTTTCGTGGGGTATCACAGATACGCAGTATTTT. Its protein product is CAVSWGITDTQYF. This chain links TRBV10-2 with TRBJ2-3; unclear D gene. CDR3 length: 13 amino acids. V was shortened by 11 bases and J by 2 bases, with 14 bases between the two germline ends. Germline loops: CDR1 WSHSY, CDR2 SAAADI.

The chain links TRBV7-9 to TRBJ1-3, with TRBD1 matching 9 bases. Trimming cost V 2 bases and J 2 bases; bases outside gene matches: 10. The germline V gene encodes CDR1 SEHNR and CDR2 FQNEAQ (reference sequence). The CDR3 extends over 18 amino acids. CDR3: CASSLMGQGIPTGNTIYF. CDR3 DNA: TGTGCCAGCAGCTTAATGGGACAGGGCATCCCCACTGGAAACACCATATATTTT.

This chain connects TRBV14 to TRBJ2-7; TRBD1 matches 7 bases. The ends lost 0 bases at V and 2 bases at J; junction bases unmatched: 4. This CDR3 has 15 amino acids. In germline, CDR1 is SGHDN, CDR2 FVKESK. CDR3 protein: CASSQERGLPYEQYF. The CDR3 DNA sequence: TGTGCCAGCAGCCAAGAGAGGGGGCTGCCCTACGAGCAGTACTTC.

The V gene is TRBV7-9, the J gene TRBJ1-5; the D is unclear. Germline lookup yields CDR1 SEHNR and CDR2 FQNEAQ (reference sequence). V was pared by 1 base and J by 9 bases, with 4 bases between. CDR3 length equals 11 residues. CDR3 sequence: CASSLGGPQHF. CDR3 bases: TGTGCCAGCAGCTTAGGAGGGCCCCAGCATTTT.

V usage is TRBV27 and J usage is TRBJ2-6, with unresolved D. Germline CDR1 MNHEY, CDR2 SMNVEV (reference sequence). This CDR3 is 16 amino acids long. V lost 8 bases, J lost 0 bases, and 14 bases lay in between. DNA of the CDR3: TGTGCCAGCTCGAAGATCGTTGTCTCTGGGGCCAACGTCCTGACTTTC. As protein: CASSKIVVSGANVLTF.

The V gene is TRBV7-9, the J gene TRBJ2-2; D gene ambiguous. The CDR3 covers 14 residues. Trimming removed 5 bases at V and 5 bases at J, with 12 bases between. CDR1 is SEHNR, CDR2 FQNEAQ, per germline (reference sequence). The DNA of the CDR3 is TGTGCCAGCAGCCCGGCGCAGTCTACCGGGGAGCTGTTTTTT. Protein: CASSPAQSTGELFF.

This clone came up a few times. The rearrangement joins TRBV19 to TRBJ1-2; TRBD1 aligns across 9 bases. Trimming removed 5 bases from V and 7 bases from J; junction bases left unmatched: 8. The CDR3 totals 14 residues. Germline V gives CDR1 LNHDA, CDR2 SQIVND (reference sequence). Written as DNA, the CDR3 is TGTGCCAGTAGTGCGAGGACAGGGGCAGGTGGCTACACCTTC. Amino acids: CASSARTGAGGYTF.

The CDR3 DNA reads as TGTGCCAGCAGCTTGGGCGGGAGGTCCTACGAGCAGTACTTC. Protein sequence: CASSLGGRSYEQYF. The chain joins TRBV7-9 to TRBJ2-7, with 8 bases lining up with TRBD2. This CDR3 contains 14 residues. Germline loops: CDR1 SEHNR, CDR2 FQNEAQ (reference sequence). Trimming removed 3 bases from V and 1 base from J; junction bases left unmatched: 2.